The 8 T cell receptor beta chains listed next were all sequenced from one sample in a study of T cells after yellow fever vaccination. TCRdb passed the 5' RACE reads through MiXCR, listing each CDR3 protein once. The table shows a few hundred thousand distinct CDR3 sequences, with about 5.2% occurring only once. The specimen comprised CD4+ T cells sorted from PBMCs, sampled on the day of the yellow fever booster vaccination. The receptor source for this set is a man aged 18 to 30 who received the YFV17D yellow fever vaccine.

There are many counts of this clonotype. This chain connects TRBV11-2 to TRBJ2-7, with TRBD2 as a possible D gene (5 bases). Germline CDR1 SGHAT, CDR2 FQNNGV. The CDR3 spans 13 residues. V lost 4 bases and J 7 bases, leaving 14 bases between the germline ends. CDR3 DNA: TGTGCCAGCAGCTCGTCCGGGGTGGGAGAGCAGTACGTC. The encoded protein is CASSSSGVGEQYV.

The table lists this clonotype with a few counts. The chain combines TRBV30 with TRBJ1-1; 8 positions match TRBD1. The CDR3 is 17 residues long. Trimming cost V 5 bases and J 5 bases; bases outside gene matches: 19. Germline V CDR1 and CDR2: GTSNPN, SVGIG (reference sequence). CDR3: CAWRIDQGASRWTEAFF. In nucleotides, the CDR3 is TGTGCCTGGCGTATCGATCAGGGGGCCTCCAGGTGGACTGAAGCTTTCTTT. Full variable domain (rest looked up from reference TRBV30 and TRBJ1-1): SQTIHQWPATLVQPVGSPLSLECTVEGTSNPNLYWYRQAAGRGLQLLFYSVGIGQISSEVPQNLSASRPQDRQFILSSKKLLLSDSGFYLCAWRIDQGASRWTEAFFGQGTRLTVV.

V usage is TRBV3-1 and J usage is TRBJ2-1; 8 nucleotides align to TRBD2. Germline CDR1 is LGHDT and CDR2 is YNNKEL (reference sequence). Trimming at V came to 2 bases and at J to 8 bases, leaving 8 bases not matched to a gene. The CDR3 has 15 amino acids. CDR3 nucleotide sequence: TGTGCCAGCAGCCAAACCGGGACTAGGGGAGATGAGCAGTTCTTC. Protein product: CASSQTGTRGDEQFF.

This clonotype was counted many times. The chain couples TRBV5-6 to TRBJ2-7; possible D gene TRBD1, 5 bases. The germline gives CDR1 SGHDT, CDR2 YYEEEE. CDR3 size: 15 residues. V was cut by 2 bases and J by 6 bases, with 18 bases left in between. The CDR3 DNA is TGTGCCAGCAGCTTTAGGGGATACAATCCCATCGAGCAGTACGTC. Residues: CASSFRGYNPIEQYV.

The J gene is TRBJ1-2, the V gene TRBV25-1; perhaps TRBD1 as D (6 bases). Germline CDR1 MGHDK, CDR2 SYGVNS. The V and J ends lost 4 bases and 5 bases respectively, with 11 bases between them. CDR3 size: 13 residues. The CDR3 nucleotides are TGTGCCAGCAGTGTTACAGGGAATTATGGCTACACCTTC. Protein: CASSVTGNYGYTF.

This clonotype was seen repeatedly, ten times or more. The chain is built from TRBV20-1 and TRBJ2-7, with 8 positions matching TRBD2. Germline assignment: CDR1 DFQATT and CDR2 SNEGSKA (reference sequence). The CDR3 sequence is 14 residues long. V was pared by 6 bases and J by 2 bases, with 9 bases of the junction left unmatched. Here the CDR3 reads CSAEGPLAAYEQYV. For the CDR3, the DNA is TGCAGTGCAGAAGGTCCACTAGCGGCCTACGAGCAGTACGTC.

In its sample, this clonotype was seen a few times. This chain uses TRBV4-2 with TRBJ2-2; TRBD1 agrees at 7 bases. CDR3 length: 15 amino acids. Germline loops: CDR1 LGHNA, CDR2 YNFKEQ. With 3 bases clipped from V and 4 bases from J, the junction kept 5 bases outside the gene matches. The CDR3 DNA follows: TGTGCCAGCAGCCAGGAGACAGGGTTCACCGGGGAGCTGTTTTTT. This encodes CASSQETGFTGELFF.

This clonotype was seen at least ten times. The V call is TRBV20-1, the J call TRBJ2-3; D call uncertain. Germline CDR1 and CDR2: DFQATT and SNEGSKA (reference sequence). The CDR3 runs to 10 residues. Trimming stripped 3 bases from V and 3 bases from J, with 1 base between. CDR3 bases: TGCAGTGCTAGTACAGATACGCAGTATTTT. It codes for CSASTDTQYF.